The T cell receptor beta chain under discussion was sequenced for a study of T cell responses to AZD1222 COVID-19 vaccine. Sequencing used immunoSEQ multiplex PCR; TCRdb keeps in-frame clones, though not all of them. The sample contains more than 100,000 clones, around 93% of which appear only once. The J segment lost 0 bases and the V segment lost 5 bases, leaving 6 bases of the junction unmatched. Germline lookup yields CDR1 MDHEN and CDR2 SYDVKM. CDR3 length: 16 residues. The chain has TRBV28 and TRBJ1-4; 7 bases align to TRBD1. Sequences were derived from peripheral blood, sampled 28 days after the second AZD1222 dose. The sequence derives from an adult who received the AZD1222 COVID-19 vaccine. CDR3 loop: CASSAWTGPTNEKLFF. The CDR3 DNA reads TGTGCCAGCAGTGCTTGGACAGGCCCAACTAATGAAAAACTGTTTTTT.